This note documents a single T cell receptor (beta chain) sequence. Generated by immunoSEQ multiplex PCR, the TCRdb table keeps only in-frame clones and is missing some. The sample carries about 230,000 clones, 80% to 85% recorded once. This entry belongs to a study of blood T cell repertoires in COVID-19. V was cut by 6 bases and J by 8 bases, with 18 bases left in between. The CDR3 length is 14 residues. Germline lookup yields CDR1 MNHEY and CDR2 SVGAGI. The sequence was collected from a man in his forties with acute or convalescent COVID-19. This chain joins TRBV6-5 and TRBJ2-3, with D maybe TRBD2 (5 bases). The specimen sequenced was peripheral blood. The chain's CDR3 is CASSKGKAGGTQYF. DNA for the CDR3: TGTGCCAGCAGCAAAGGGAAGGCGGGCGGTACGCAGTATTTT.